The clone carrying this T cell receptor beta chain was detected only a few times. The data were obtained in a study of T cells after yellow fever vaccination. Study overall: With SMART-Seq v4 Ultra Low Input, the fractions containing low cell numbers were prepared. Regarding the study as a whole: Repertoires obtained by FACS sorting could include abundant clonotypes that entered as contaminants from the bulk population. Only a small proportion of the clonotypes turned up in both the CD4 and the CD8 compartments, likely arising from convergent recombination.

Template-switching 5'RACE yielded the TCR cDNA; a universal primer site and UMIs were added in the process. TCRdb used MiXCR to reprocess the 5' RACE reads, holding one entry per CDR3 protein. The data hold about 85,000 distinct CDR3 sequences, with roughly 14% observed a single time. V gave up 4 bases and J gave up 2 bases, with 8 bases separating them. The germline gives CDR1 SGHNT, CDR2 YYREEE (reference sequence). The CDR3 length is 13 residues. The specimen comprised CD8+ T cells not binding an NS4B(214-222) dextramer, sorted from PBMCs, sampled about 21 days after the first yellow fever vaccination. The chain recombines TRBV5-4 with TRBJ2-3; D unresolved. The sequence derives from a man aged 18-30 years who received the YFV17D yellow fever vaccine. The CDR3 DNA reads TGTGCCAGCAGCCCGGTAAACACAGATACGCAGTATTTT. This codes for CASSPVNTDTQYF. Combining the CDR3 with reference TRBV5-4 and TRBJ2-3 gives the whole variable domain ETGVTQSPTHLIKTRGQQVTLRCSSQSGHNTVSWYQQALGQGPQFIFQYYREEENGRGNFPPRFSGLQFPNYSSELNVNALELDDSALYLCASSPVNTDTQYFGPGTRLTVL.